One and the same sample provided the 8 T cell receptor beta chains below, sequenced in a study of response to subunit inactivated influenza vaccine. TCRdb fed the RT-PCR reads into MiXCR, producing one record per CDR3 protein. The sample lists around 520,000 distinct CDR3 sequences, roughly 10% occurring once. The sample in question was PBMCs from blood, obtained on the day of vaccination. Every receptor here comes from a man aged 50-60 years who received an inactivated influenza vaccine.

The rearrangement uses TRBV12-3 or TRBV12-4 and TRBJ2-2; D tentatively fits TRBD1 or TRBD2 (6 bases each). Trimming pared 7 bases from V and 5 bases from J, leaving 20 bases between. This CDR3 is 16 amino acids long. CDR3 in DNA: TGTGCCAGCACACGGGGGTTGGGGGCCGGGACCGGGGAGCTGTTTTTT. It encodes CASTRGLGAGTGELFF.

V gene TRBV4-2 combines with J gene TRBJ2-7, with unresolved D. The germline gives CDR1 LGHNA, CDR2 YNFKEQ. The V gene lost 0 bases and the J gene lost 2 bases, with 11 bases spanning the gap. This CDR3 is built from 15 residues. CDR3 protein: CASSQEGAATYEQYF. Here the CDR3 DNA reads TGTGCCAGCAGCCAAGAAGGTGCAGCCACCTACGAGCAGTACTTC.

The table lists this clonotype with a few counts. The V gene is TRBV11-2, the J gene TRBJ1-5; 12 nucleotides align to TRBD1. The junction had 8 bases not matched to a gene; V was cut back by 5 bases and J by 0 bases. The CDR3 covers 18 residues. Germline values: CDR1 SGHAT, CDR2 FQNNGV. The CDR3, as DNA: TGTGCCAGCAGCACTGGGACAGGGGGCTCCTATAGCAATCAGCCCCAGCATTTT. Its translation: CASSTGTGGSYSNQPQHF.

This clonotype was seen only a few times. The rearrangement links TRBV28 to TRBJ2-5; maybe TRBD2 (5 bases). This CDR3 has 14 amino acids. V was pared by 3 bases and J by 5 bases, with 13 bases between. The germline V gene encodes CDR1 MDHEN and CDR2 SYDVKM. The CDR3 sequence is CASSFLGVSETQYF. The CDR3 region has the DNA TGTGCCAGCAGTTTTTTGGGAGTTAGTGAGACCCAGTACTTC.

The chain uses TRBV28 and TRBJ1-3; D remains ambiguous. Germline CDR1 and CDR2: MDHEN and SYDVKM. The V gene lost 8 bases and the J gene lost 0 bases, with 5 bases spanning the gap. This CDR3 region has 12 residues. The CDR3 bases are TGTGCCAGCGGCATCTCTGGAAACACCATATATTTT. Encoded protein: CASGISGNTIYF.

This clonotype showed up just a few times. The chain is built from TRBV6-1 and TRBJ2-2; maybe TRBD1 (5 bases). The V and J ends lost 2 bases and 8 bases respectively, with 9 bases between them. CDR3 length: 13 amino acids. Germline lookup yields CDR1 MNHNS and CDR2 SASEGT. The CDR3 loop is CASSENPGGELFF. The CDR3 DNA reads TGTGCCAGCAGTGAAAACCCAGGGGGGGAGCTGTTTTTT.

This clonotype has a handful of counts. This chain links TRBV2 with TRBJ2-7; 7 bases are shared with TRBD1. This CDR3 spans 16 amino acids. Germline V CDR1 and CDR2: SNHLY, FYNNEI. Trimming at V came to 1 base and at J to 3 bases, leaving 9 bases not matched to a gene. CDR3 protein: CASSEGEQGFFYEQYF. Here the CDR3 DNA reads TGTGCCAGCAGTGAAGGCGAACAGGGGTTTTTCTACGAGCAGTACTTC.

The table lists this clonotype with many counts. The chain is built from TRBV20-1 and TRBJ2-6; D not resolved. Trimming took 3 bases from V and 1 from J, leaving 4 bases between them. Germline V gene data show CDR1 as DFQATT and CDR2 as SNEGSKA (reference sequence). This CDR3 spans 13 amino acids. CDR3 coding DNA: TGCAGTGCTAGCCGTTCTGGGGCCAACGTCCTGACTTTC. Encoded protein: CSASRSGANVLTF.